This TCR beta chain was identified during a study of shared clonotypes between healthy human individuals. The V gene's germline CDR1 is MNHNS and CDR2 SASEGT. The CDR3 covers 12 residues. V was trimmed by 8 bases and J by 1 base, leaving 6 bases between them. Roughly 30,000 T cell genomes, or approximately 300 ng DNA, went into replicate PCRs of unsorted PBMC. Libraries were prepared by immunoSEQ multiplex PCR; TCRdb keeps only in-frame clonotypes and omits some of them. The table includes 450,000 to 500,000 clones, over 75% detected once. The specimen sequenced was PBMCs. The rearrangement links TRBV6-1 to TRBJ2-1; D unclear. This TCR was sampled from a woman in her 40s in good health. Some clones in this sample may be carry-over from other donors' samples. DNA of the CDR3: TGTGCCAGCTGGCCTTCCTACAATGAGCAGTTCTTC. Protein sequence: CASWPSYNEQFF.